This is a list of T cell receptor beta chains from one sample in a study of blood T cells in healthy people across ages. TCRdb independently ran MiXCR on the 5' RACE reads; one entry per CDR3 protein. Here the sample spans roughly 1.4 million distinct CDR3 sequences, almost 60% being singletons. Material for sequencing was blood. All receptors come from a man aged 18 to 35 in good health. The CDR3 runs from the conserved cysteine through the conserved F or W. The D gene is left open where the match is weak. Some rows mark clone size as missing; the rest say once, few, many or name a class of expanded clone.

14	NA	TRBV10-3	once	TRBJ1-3	TGTGCCATCAGTGATGGAGGGGCTGGAAGCACCATATATTTT	CAISDGGAGSTIYF
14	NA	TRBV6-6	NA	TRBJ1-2	TGTGCCAGCAGGCCAAAAATTTATTTCTATGGCTACACCTTC	CASRPKIYFYGYTF
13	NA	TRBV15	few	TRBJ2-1	TGTGCCACCAGCAGAGATGGGCCGACAATCCCGTTCTTC	CATSRDGPTIPFF
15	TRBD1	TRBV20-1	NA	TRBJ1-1	TGCAGTGCCCAAAACAGGGGATACATGAACACTGAAGCTTTCTTT	CSAQNRGYMNTEAFF
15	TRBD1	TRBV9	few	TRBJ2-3	TGTGCCAGCAGCGACCGGGACAGGGAAACAGATACGCAGTATTTT	CASSDRDRETDTQYF
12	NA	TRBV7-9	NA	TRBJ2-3	TGTGCCAGCAGCGACCAGACAGATACGCAGTATTTT	CASSDQTDTQYF
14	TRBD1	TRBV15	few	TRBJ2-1	TGTGCCACCAGGACCGACAGGGGACGGCATGAGCAGTTCTTC	CATRTDRGRHEQFF
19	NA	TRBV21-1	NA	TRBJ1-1	TGTGCCAGCAGCGCAACCCGGGACAGGGGACCTACCTTGGGCACTGAAGCTTTCTTT	CASSATRDRGPTLGTEAFF
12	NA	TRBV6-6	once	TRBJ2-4	TGTGCCAGCAGCCCTATTTTGGGCCGGTCGTACTTC	CASSPILGRSYF
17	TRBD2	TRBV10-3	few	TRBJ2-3	TGTGCCATCAGTGAGTCGACGGGACTAGCGGGAAAAGATACGCAGTATTTT	CAISESTGLAGKDTQYF
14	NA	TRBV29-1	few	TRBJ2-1	TGCAGCGTTGGGCCTTCCTCAGGAGGGGTTGAGCAGTTCTTC	CSVGPSSGGVEQFF
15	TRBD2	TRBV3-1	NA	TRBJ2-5	TGTGCCAGCAGCCAGGGAGGGCAAATGGGGGAGACCCAGTACTTC	CASSQGGQMGETQYF
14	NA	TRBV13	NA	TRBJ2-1	TGTGCCAGCAGCTTAGGCTACACAGGAAGCAAGCAGTTCTTC	CASSLGYTGSKQFF
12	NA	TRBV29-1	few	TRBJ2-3	TGCAGCGGACGCTCTGGGGGTAATACGCAGTATTTT	CSGRSGGNTQYF
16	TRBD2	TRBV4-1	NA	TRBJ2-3	TGCGCCAGCAGCCATGGGACTAGCGGGACAGCAGATACGCAGTATTTT	CASSHGTSGTADTQYF
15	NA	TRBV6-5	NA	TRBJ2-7	TGTGCCAGCAGTCCCACAATTGGGTTTCGCCACGAGCAGTACTTC	CASSPTIGFRHEQYF
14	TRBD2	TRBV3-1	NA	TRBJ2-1	TGTGCCAGCAGCCAAGAGTACAGCGGGAGCGAGCAGTTCTTC	CASSQEYSGSEQFF
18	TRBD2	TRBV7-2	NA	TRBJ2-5	TGTGCCAGCAGCTTGGACCTAGCTGGCGGGGGGTTTCAAGAGACCCAGTACTTC	CASSLDLAGGGFQETQYF
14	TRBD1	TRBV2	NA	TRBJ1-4	TGTGCCAGCAGTCTACAGGGGGTACATGAAAAACTGTTTTTT	CASSLQGVHEKLFF
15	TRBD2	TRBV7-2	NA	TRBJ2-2	TGTGCCAGCGGAGCCAGCGGGGGAGCAACCGGGGAGCTGTTTTTT	CASGASGGATGELFF
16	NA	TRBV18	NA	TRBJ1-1	TGTGCCAGCTCACTCCAGGGGCGCCTTGAGAACACTGAAGCTTTCTTT	CASSLQGRLENTEAFF
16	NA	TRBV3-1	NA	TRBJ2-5	TGTGCCAGCAGCCAAGGAGAGGGGACCTTTTCTGAGACCCAGTACTTC	CASSQGEGTFSETQYF
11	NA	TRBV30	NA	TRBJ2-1	TGTGCCTGGAGTTGGGGGAATGAGCAGTTCTTC	CAWSWGNEQFF
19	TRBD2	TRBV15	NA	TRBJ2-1	TGTGCCACCAGCAGAGTAGGACTAGCGGGAGGCCACTCCTACAATGAGCAGTTCTTC	CATSRVGLAGGHSYNEQFF
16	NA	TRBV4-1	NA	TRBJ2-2	TGCGCCAGCAGCCAAGGGGCAGGGTGGAACACCGGGGAGCTGTTTTTT	CASSQGAGWNTGELFF
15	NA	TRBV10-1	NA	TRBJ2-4	TGCGCCAGCAGTGAATCTCGACAGCCCAAAAACATTCAGTACTTC	CASSESRQPKNIQYF
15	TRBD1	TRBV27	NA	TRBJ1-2	TGTGCCAGCAGTCGCGGACAGGGAGGGACTTATGGCTACACCTTC	CASSRGQGGTYGYTF
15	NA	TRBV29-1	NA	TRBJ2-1	TGCAGCGTTGAAGAACAGGGACGGTCTTACAATGAGCAGTTCTTC	CSVEEQGRSYNEQFF
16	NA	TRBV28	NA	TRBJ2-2	TGTGCCAGCAGTTTCCCGGGCCAAGCTTCCGCGGGGGAGCTGTTTTTT	CASSFPGQASAGELFF